The T cell receptor beta chain described here comes from a study of PD-1 blockade in classical Hodgkin lymphoma. Study background: Patients were dosed intravenously with nivolumab at 3 mg/kg every 2 weeks. Broader study findings: Complete responders' baseline diversity resembled that of newly diagnosed patients.

With regard to this clone: As yet, its antigen is unknown.

TCRdb's copy holds only in-frame clones and misses some; the assay was immunoSEQ multiplex PCR. Altogether 50,000 to 65,000 clones are present, roughly 90% being singletons, with the ten largest covering less than 11%. Germline CDR1 and CDR2: SGHRS and YFSETQ. V was trimmed by 3 bases and J by 7 bases, leaving 17 bases between them. The CDR3 is 15 residues long. All trial patients relapsed after autologous stem cell transplantation. The source is a human donor with classical Hodgkin lymphoma. Here the sequenced sample was peripheral blood mononuclear cells (PBMCs), taken before the second cycle of nivolumab. The chain has TRBV5-1 and TRBJ2-1; D is uncertain. The CDR3 DNA reads as TGCGCCAGCAGCTCGAGCCCGTCAGAGATAAATGAGCAGTTCTTC. It encodes CASSSSPSEINEQFF.